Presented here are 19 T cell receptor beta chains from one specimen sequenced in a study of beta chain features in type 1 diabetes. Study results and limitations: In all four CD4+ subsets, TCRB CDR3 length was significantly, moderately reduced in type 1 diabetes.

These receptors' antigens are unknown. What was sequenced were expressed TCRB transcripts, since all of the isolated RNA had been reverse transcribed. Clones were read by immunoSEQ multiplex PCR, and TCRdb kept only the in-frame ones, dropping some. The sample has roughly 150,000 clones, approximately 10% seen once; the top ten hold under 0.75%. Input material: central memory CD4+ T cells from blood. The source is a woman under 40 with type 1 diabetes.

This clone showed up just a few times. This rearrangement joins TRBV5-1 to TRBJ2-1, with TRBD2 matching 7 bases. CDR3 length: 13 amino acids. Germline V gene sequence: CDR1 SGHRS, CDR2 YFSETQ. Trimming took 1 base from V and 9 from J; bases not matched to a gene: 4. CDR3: CASSLQPSGEQFF. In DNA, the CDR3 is TGCGCCAGCAGCTTGCAACCTAGCGGTGAGCAGTTCTTC.

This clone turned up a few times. The CDR3, as DNA: TGTGCCAGCAGCCCTCTAGGCAACACTGAAGCTTTCTTT. Encoded protein: CASSPLGNTEAFF. V and J are TRBV7-9 and TRBJ1-1; D is uncertain. The length of the CDR3 is 13 residues. V lost 5 bases to trimming and J lost 2 bases, with 9 bases between them. Per germline, CDR1 SEHNR and CDR2 FQNEAQ (reference sequence).

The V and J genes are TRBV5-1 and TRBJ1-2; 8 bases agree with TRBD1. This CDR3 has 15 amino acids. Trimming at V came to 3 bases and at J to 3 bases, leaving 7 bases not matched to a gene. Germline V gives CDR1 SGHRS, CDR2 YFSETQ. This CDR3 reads CASSSHSGGDYGYTF. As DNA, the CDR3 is TGCGCCAGCAGCTCGCATTCAGGGGGCGACTATGGCTACACCTTC.

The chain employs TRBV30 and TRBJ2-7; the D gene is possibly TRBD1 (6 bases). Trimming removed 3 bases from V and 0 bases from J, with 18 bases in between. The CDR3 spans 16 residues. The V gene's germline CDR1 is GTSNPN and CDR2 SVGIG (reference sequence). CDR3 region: CAWRPWGTGSSYEQYF. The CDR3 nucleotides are TGTGCCTGGAGGCCCTGGGGAACAGGGAGCTCCTACGAGCAGTACTTC.

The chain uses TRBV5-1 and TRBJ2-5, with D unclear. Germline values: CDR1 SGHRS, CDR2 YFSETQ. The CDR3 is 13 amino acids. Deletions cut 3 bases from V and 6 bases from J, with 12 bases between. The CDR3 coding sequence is TGCGCCAGCAGCTCTACCACTACGAAGACCCAGTACTTC. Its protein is CASSSTTTKTQYF. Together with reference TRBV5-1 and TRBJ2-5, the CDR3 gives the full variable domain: KAGVTQTPRYLIKTRGQQVTLSCSPISGHRSVSWYQQTPGQGLQFLFEYFSETQRNKGNFPGRFSGRQFSNSRSEMNVSTLELGDSALYLCASSSTTTKTQYFGPGTRLLVL.

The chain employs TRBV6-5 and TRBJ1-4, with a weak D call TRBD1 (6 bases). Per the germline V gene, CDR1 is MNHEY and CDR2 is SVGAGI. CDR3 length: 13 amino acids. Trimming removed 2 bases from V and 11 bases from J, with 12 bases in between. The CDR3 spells CASSYQKQGKLFF. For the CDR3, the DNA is TGTGCCAGCAGTTACCAAAAACAGGGTAAACTGTTTTTT.

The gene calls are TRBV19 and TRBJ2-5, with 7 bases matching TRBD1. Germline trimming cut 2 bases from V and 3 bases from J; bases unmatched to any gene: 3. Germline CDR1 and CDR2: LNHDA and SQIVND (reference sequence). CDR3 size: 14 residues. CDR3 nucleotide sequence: TGTGCCAGTAGTATAAGACAGGGTGAAGAGACCCAGTACTTC. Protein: CASSIRQGEETQYF.

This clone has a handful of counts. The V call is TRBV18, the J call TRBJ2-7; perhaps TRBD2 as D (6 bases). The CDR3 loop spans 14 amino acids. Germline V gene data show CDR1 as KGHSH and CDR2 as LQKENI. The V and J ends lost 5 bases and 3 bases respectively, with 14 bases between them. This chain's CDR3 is CASSYPGLNYEQYF. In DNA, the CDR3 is TGTGCCAGCTCATACCCGGGACTCAACTACGAGCAGTACTTC.

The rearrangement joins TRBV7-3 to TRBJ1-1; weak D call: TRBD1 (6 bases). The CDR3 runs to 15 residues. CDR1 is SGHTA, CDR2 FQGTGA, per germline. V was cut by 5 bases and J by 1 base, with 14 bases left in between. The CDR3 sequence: CASSPQGFRNTEAFF. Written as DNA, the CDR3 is TGTGCCAGCAGCCCTCAGGGGTTCCGGAACACTGAAGCTTTCTTT.

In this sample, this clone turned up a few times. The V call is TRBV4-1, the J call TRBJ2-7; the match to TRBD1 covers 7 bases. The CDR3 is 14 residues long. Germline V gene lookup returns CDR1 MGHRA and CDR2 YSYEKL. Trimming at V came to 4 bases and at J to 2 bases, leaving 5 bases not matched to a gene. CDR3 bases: TGCGCCAGCAGCCTCCGACAGGGAGCCTACGAGCAGTACTTC. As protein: CASSLRQGAYEQYF.

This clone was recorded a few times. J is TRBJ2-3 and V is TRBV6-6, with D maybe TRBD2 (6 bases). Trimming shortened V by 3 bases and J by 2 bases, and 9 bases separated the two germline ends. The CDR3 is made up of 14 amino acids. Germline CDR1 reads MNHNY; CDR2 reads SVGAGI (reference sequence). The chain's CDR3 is CASSYSGDTDTQYF. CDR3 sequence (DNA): TGTGCCAGCAGTTATTCGGGAGACACAGATACGCAGTATTTT.

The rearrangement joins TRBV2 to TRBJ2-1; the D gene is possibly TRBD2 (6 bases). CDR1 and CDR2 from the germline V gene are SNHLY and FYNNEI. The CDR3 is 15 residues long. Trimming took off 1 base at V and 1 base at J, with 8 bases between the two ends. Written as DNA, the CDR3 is TGTGCCAGCAGTGAAGAGGGGACTTCCTACAATGAGCAGTTCTTC. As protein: CASSEEGTSYNEQFF.

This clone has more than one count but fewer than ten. CDR3 amino acids: CATRGTEETQYF. CDR3 coding DNA: TGTGCCACCCGGGGGACAGAGGAGACCCAGTACTTC. The chain recombines TRBV15 with TRBJ2-5; a weak D match, TRBD1 (7 bases). Germline V gives CDR1 LNHNV, CDR2 YYDKDF (reference sequence). The CDR3 loop spans 12 amino acids. Deletions cut 8 bases from V and 5 bases from J, with 12 bases between.

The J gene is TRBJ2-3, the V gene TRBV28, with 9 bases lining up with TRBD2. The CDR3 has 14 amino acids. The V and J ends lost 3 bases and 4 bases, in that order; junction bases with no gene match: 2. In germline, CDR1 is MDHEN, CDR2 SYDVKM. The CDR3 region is CASSFGGRADTQYF. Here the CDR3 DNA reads TGTGCCAGCAGTTTTGGCGGGAGGGCAGATACGCAGTATTTT.

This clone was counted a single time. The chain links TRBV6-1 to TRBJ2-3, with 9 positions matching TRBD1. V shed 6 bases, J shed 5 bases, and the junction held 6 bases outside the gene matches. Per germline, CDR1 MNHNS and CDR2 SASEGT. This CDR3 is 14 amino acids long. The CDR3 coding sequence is TGTGCCAGCAGGGGGGGACAGGGTCGAGATACGCAGTATTTT. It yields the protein CASRGGQGRDTQYF.

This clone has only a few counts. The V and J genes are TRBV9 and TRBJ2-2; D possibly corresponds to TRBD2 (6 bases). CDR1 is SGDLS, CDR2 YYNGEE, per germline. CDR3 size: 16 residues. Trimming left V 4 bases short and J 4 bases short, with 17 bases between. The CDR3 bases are TGTGCCAGCAGCCCCCCCGCGGGATCGGTCACCGGGGAGCTGTTTTTT. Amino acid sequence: CASSPPAGSVTGELFF.

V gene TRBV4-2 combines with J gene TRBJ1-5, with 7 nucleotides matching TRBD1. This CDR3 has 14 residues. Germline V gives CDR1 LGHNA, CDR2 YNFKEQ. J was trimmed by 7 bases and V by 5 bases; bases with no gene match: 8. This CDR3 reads CASSLDRAAQPQHF. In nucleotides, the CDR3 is TGTGCCAGCAGCTTAGACAGGGCGGCACAGCCCCAGCATTTT.

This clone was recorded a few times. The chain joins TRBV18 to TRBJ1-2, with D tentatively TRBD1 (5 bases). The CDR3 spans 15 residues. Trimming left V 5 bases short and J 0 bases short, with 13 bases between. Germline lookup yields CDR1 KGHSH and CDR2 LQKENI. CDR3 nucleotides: TGTGCCAGCTCATCGGCCCAGGGTCCTAACTATGGCTACACCTTC. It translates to CASSSAQGPNYGYTF.

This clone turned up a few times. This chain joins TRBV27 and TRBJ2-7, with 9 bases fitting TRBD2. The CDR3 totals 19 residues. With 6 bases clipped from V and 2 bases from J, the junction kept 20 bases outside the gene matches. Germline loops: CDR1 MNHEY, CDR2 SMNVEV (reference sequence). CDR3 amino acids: CASSLRGPASGIIAYEQYF. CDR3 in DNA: TGTGCCAGCAGCCTAAGAGGGCCCGCTAGCGGGATAATAGCCTACGAGCAGTACTTC.